Listed here is a single TCR beta chain. Grouping used clinical history reported by participants in a survey and questionnaire. Two negative PCRs, clearance, or symptom resolution had been documented for recovered Cohort 3 donors. Produced via immunoSEQ multiplex PCR; TCRdb's table is partial and in-frame only. Of roughly 180,000 clones detected, approximately 77% appear once; the ten largest clones hold about a sixth. These data come from a study of blood T cell repertoires in COVID-19. Study background: Italy, Spain and the United States were the sources of the convalescent and acute COVID-19 samples.

CDR3 length: 15 residues. Looked up from germline, CDR1 is SGHTA and CDR2 is FQGNSA. The ends lost 3 bases at V and 9 bases at J; junction bases unmatched: 11. The specimen sequenced was PBMCs or T cells enriched from blood (not recorded which). The chain recombines TRBV7-2 with TRBJ2-1, with 7 bases identical to TRBD2. This TCR was recovered from a man in his 60s who had recovered from COVID-19. CDR3 protein: CASSFGLGPEGEQFF. The CDR3 DNA reads as TGTGCCAGCAGCTTTGGACTAGGCCCCGAAGGTGAGCAGTTCTTC.